These 9 T cell receptor beta chains were all obtained from the same sample, sequenced in a study of regulatory T cells in long-lasting Graves disease. Library construction for TCR beta used iRepertoire HTBI primers and Arm-PCR of CDR3 regions. TCRdb processed the multiplex PCR reads anew with MiXCR; each CDR3 protein has one entry. The data show 300,000 to 500,000 distinct CDR3 sequences, roughly 20% seen once. Time point given: persistent/refractory GD, antithyroid drugs over 5 years with positive TRAb. Researchers made the TCR library from RNA that was extracted from PBMCs. Sequenced here: peripheral blood mononuclear cells (PBMCs), sampled when the disease was refractory, from a patient treated with antithyroid drugs. All receptors derive from a female donor with Graves disease.

Many counts were recorded for this clonotype. The V gene is TRBV19, the J gene TRBJ2-7, with 8 bases lining up with TRBD2. The CDR3 length is 19 residues. The germline gives CDR1 LNHDA, CDR2 SQIVND (reference sequence). V dropped 9 bases and J dropped 3; count of bases not matched to a gene: 25. For the CDR3, the DNA is TGTGCCAGCACTCACGTTTCTAAGCGGGAGATGCCCTCCTACTACGAGCAGTACTTC. The encoded protein is CASTHVSKREMPSYYEQYF.

This clonotype was recorded many times. This sequence joins TRBV3-1 and TRBJ1-5, with D hard to call. Trimming left V 4 bases short and J 9 bases short, with 13 bases between. The CDR3 runs to 13 residues. CDR1 and CDR2 from the germline V gene are LGHDT and YNNKEL (reference sequence). The CDR3 DNA sequence: TGTGCCAGCAGCCCTGGCGAGGTTCTGCCCCAGCATTTT. Translation gives CASSPGEVLPQHF.

This clonotype was counted a few times. CDR3 protein: CASSLGISSLVGGTGELFF. CDR3 sequence (DNA): TGTGCCAGCAGCTTAGGAATTTCGTCGCTAGTAGGGGGCACCGGGGAGCTGTTTTTT. The chain combines TRBV7-6 with TRBJ2-2; tentatively, D is TRBD1 (6 bases). V was trimmed by 1 base and J by 4 bases, leaving 22 bases between them. This CDR3 is 19 amino acids long. The V gene's germline CDR1 is SGHVS and CDR2 FNYEAQ. Full variable domain (missing parts from reference TRBV7-6 and TRBJ2-2): GAGVSQSPRYKVTKRGQDVALRCDPISGHVSLYWYRQALGQGPEFLTYFNYEAQQDKSGLPNDRFSAERPEGSISTLTIQRTEQRDSAMYRCASSLGISSLVGGTGELFFGEGSRLTVL.

The V gene is TRBV29-1, the J gene TRBJ1-1, with TRBD1 as a possible D gene (5 bases). Germline CDR1 and CDR2: SQVTM and ANQGSEA. Trimming shortened V by 1 base and J by 1 base, and 13 bases separated the two germline ends. The CDR3 has 15 residues. In DNA form, the CDR3 reads TGCAGCGTTGAAGTGGGAGGGAGGGGGAACACTGAAGCTTTCTTT. This gives the protein CSVEVGGRGNTEAFF. Complete variable domain (other parts from reference TRBV29-1 and TRBJ1-1): SAVISQKPSRDICQRGTSLTIQCQVDSQVTMMFWYRQQPGQSLTLIATANQGSEATYESGFVIDKFPISRPNLTFSTLTVSNMSPEDSSIYLCSVEVGGRGNTEAFFGQGTRLTVV.

This clonotype occurred many times. The chain has TRBV20-1 and TRBJ2-7, with D perhaps matching TRBD1 (6 bases). The CDR3 runs 13 residues. V lost 6 bases, J lost 0 bases, and 12 bases lay in between. CDR1 and CDR2 (germline): DFQATT, SNEGSKA (reference sequence). The chain's CDR3 is CSADRTVSYEQYF. CDR3 nucleotide sequence: TGCAGTGCAGATAGGACAGTCTCCTACGAGCAGTACTTC.

V and J are TRBV7-3 and TRBJ2-7, with D unclear. Trimming removed 1 base at V and 6 bases at J, with 13 bases between. The V gene's germline CDR1 is SGHTA and CDR2 FQGTGA. CDR3 length equals 14 residues. The CDR3 DNA is TGTGCCAGCAGCTTAAACGGCTATACCTCCGAGCAGTACTTC. Protein product: CASSLNGYTSEQYF.

The J gene is TRBJ2-7, the V gene TRBV20-1, with no clear D. Trimming took off 1 base at V and 5 bases at J, with 6 bases between the two ends. Per germline, CDR1 DFQATT and CDR2 SNEGSKA (reference sequence). This CDR3 has 11 amino acids. CDR3 nucleotides: TGCAGTGCTAGAGGTCTCCACGAGCAGTACTTC. This gives the protein CSARGLHEQYF.

This clonotype was picked up one time. The rearrangement joins TRBV2 to TRBJ1-1, with 8 bases identical to TRBD1. Germline V CDR1 and CDR2: SNHLY, FYNNEI. The CDR3 runs 14 residues. The V gene end was trimmed by 6 bases and the J gene end by 1 base; junction bases not matched to a gene: 4. The CDR3 DNA is TGTGCCAGCAGAAGACAGGGGCCGAACACTGAAGCTTTCTTT. As protein: CASRRQGPNTEAFF.

This clonotype has only a few counts. The chain links TRBV10-3 to TRBJ2-2; D is undetermined. The CDR3 extends over 12 amino acids. Trimming shortened V by 3 bases and J by 3 bases, and 2 bases separated the two germline ends. Germline V gene lookup returns CDR1 ENHRY and CDR2 SYGVKD. CDR3 nucleotide sequence: TGTGCCATCAGTGACTACACCGGGGAGCTGTTTTTT. Its translation: CAISDYTGELFF.